The 25 T cell receptor beta chains listed next were all sequenced from one sample in a study of blood T cell repertoires in COVID-19. Data came from immunoSEQ multiplex PCR; TCRdb stores just in-frame clones and leaves some out. The profile shows about 160,000 clones, approximately 82% of them singletons. The sample consisted of peripheral blood. Source of these receptors: a woman of 80 years or more with acute or convalescent COVID-19.

V and J are TRBV3-1 (or the pseudogene TRBV3-2) and TRBJ1-2; TRBD1 matches at 9 bases. The V and J ends lost 0 bases and 2 bases, in that order; junction bases with no gene match: 10. This CDR3 has 18 residues. Germline CDR1 LGHDT, CDR2 YNNKEL (reference sequence). The CDR3 spells CASSQDLWDREENYGYTF. The CDR3 DNA follows: TGTGCCAGCAGCCAAGACTTATGGGACAGGGAGGAGAACTATGGCTACACCTTC.

The chain recombines TRBV5-4 with TRBJ1-2, with a tentative D call TRBD1 (6 bases). Trimming took off 4 bases at V and 6 bases at J, with 16 bases between the two ends. CDR1 is SGHNT and CDR2 is YYREEE in the germline V gene (reference sequence). The CDR3 sequence is 14 residues long. CDR3 protein: CASSPGQPWDGYTF. DNA for the CDR3: TGTGCCAGCAGCCCCGGACAGCCCTGGGATGGCTACACCTTC. Combining the CDR3 with reference TRBV5-4 and TRBJ1-2 gives the whole variable domain ETGVTQSPTHLIKTRGQQVTLRCSSQSGHNTVSWYQQALGQGPQFIFQYYREEENGRGNFPPRFSGLQFPNYSSELNVNALELDDSALYLCASSPGQPWDGYTFGSGTRLTVV.

J is TRBJ2-1 and V is TRBV11-1; 8 bases fit TRBD2. This CDR3 has 16 amino acids. J lost 3 bases, V lost 1 base, and 5 bases had no gene match. Germline CDR1 reads SGHAT; CDR2 reads FQDESV (reference sequence). DNA for the CDR3: TGTGCCAGCAGCTTAGGGACTAGCCCGATCTACAATGAGCAGTTCTTC. Its translation is CASSLGTSPIYNEQFF. The full variable domain, in which reference TRBV11-1 and TRBJ2-1 provide the parts outside the CDR3, is EAEVAQSPRYKITEKSQAVAFWCDPISGHATLYWYRQILGQGPELLVQFQDESVVDDSQLPKDRFSAERLKGVDSTLKIQPAELGDSAMYLCASSLGTSPIYNEQFFGPGTRLTVL.

V is TRBV6-6 and J is TRBJ2-7, with D perhaps matching TRBD2 (7 bases). The V and J ends lost 2 bases and 2 bases respectively, with 10 bases between them. Looked up from germline, CDR1 is MNHNY and CDR2 is SVGAGI (reference sequence). The CDR3 is made up of 14 amino acids. The CDR3 DNA reads as TGTGCCAGCAGTTACGGAGGGGGGGCCTACGAGCAGTACTTC. It yields the protein CASSYGGGAYEQYF.

V gene TRBV3-1 (or the pseudogene TRBV3-2) combines with J gene TRBJ1-1, with 9 bases that match TRBD1. The CDR3 spans 15 residues. The V gene's germline CDR1 is LGHDT and CDR2 YNNKEL (reference sequence). V lost 4 bases, J lost 5 bases, and 8 bases stayed unmatched. The CDR3: CASSPLGTGKTEAFF. CDR3 nucleotides: TGTGCCAGCAGCCCCCTCGGGACAGGGAAAACTGAAGCTTTCTTT.

This chain uses TRBV6-5 with TRBJ2-7; weak D call: TRBD2 (7 bases). CDR3 length: 16 amino acids. Per the germline V gene, CDR1 is MNHEY and CDR2 is SVGAGI. Trimming pared 8 bases from V and 2 bases from J, leaving 22 bases between. The CDR3 DNA follows: TGTGCCAGCCGTTTAATAGGGGGGGCAGAGCCCTACGAGCAGTACTTC. Translated: CASRLIGGAEPYEQYF.

The chain has TRBV5-1 and TRBJ1-1; tentative D call: TRBD1 (6 bases). The V gene's germline CDR1 is SGHRS and CDR2 YFSETQ. The CDR3 sequence is 13 residues long. V lost 3 bases to trimming and J lost 4 bases, with 10 bases between them. CDR3 bases: TGCGCCAGCAGCTCAGGGGTAGGCACTGAAGCTTTCTTT. Translated: CASSSGVGTEAFF.

V gene TRBV15 combines with J gene TRBJ1-1; TRBD1 matches at 8 bases. CDR3 length equals 15 residues. Germline V lookup: CDR1 LNHNV, CDR2 YYDKDF (reference sequence). With V trimmed by 5 bases and J by 7 bases, 12 bases remained unmatched. CDR3 nucleotide sequence: TGTGCCACCAGCCGAAAGGGCCCAGGGACAGGTGAAGCTTTCTTT. Translating it yields CATSRKGPGTGEAFF.

The chain has TRBV11-2 and TRBJ1-1; 7 bases line up with TRBD1. CDR1 is SGHAT, CDR2 FQNNGV, per germline. This CDR3 is built from 14 residues. The V segment lost 1 base and the J segment 11 bases; nucleotides outside the gene matches: 10. In DNA form, the CDR3 reads TGTGCCAGCAGCTTAGCAGGGGGAGCCTCTGGCGCTTTCTTT. Its translation is CASSLAGGASGAFF.

J is TRBJ2-1 and V is TRBV19; 10 nucleotides line up with TRBD2. After removal of 4 bases from V and 10 bases from J, the junction contained 7 bases not matched to a gene. Germline V CDR1 and CDR2: LNHDA, SQIVND (reference sequence). The CDR3 runs to 14 residues. DNA of the CDR3: TGTGCCAGTAGTACCCTAGCGGGAGAAAGGGAGCAGTTCTTC. This codes for CASSTLAGEREQFF.

This clone has just a few counts. This sequence joins TRBV7-9 and TRBJ1-2; D gene uncertain. Per germline, CDR1 SEHNR and CDR2 FQNEAQ (reference sequence). The CDR3 has 17 residues. V was trimmed by 1 base and J by 0 bases, leaving 15 bases between them. The DNA of the CDR3 is TGTGCCAGCAGCTTAGATTCAGATCAGAGCGCTAACTATGGCTACACCTTC. Its translation is CASSLDSDQSANYGYTF.

This chain connects TRBV5-1 to TRBJ1-2; D is unresolved. Germline lookup yields CDR1 SGHRS and CDR2 YFSETQ. The CDR3 loop spans 14 amino acids. Trimming took 0 bases from V and 0 from J, leaving 6 bases between them. The CDR3 DNA is TGCGCCAGCAGCTTGGACGGAGCTAACTATGGCTACACCTTC. Amino acid sequence: CASSLDGANYGYTF.

This chain uses TRBV11-2 with TRBJ2-7; 12 nucleotides agree with TRBD2. Germline V gives CDR1 SGHAT, CDR2 FQNNGV. This CDR3 region has 14 residues. V gave up 5 bases and J gave up 6 bases; unmatched junction bases: 5. The CDR3 DNA follows: TGTGCCAGCAGCCAGACTAGCGGGAGCCGCGAGCAGTACTTC. The encoded protein is CASSQTSGSREQYF.

The chain joins TRBV27 to TRBJ2-3; D might be TRBD2 (6 bases). CDR1 is MNHEY and CDR2 is SMNVEV in the germline V gene (reference sequence). With 6 bases removed from V and 4 bases from J, the gap between germline ends came to 8 bases. The CDR3 length is 12 residues. The CDR3 loop reads CASRRGADTQYF. In DNA form, the CDR3 reads TGTGCCAGCAGGCGCGGGGCAGATACGCAGTATTTT.

The rearrangement uses TRBV20-1 and TRBJ2-3; 9 bases map to TRBD2. CDR1 is DFQATT and CDR2 is SNEGSKA in the germline V gene (reference sequence). CDR3 size: 14 residues. Germline trimming cut 3 bases from V and 5 bases from J; bases unmatched to any gene: 6. The CDR3 sequence is CSASSGSWRDTQYF. The CDR3 DNA reads as TGCAGTGCTAGTAGCGGGAGTTGGAGAGATACGCAGTATTTT.

This chain connects TRBV18 to TRBJ2-7; perhaps TRBD1 as D (6 bases). Trimming cost V 5 bases and J 5 bases, with 19 bases left between them. Per the germline V gene, CDR1 is KGHSH and CDR2 is LQKENI. The CDR3 spans 15 residues. CDR3 region: CASSAQITGMDEQYF. The CDR3, as DNA: TGTGCCAGCTCAGCCCAAATAACAGGGATGGACGAGCAGTACTTC.

A single count supports this clone. The chain combines TRBV7-9 with TRBJ2-7; no definite D call. Germline-derived CDR1 and CDR2 are SEHNR and FQNEAQ (reference sequence). The CDR3 spans 14 residues. With 4 bases removed from V and 2 bases from J, the gap between germline ends came to 12 bases. The CDR3 DNA follows: TGTGCCAGCAGCTCCTACTTCGCGGCCTACGAGCAGTACTTC. This translates into CASSSYFAAYEQYF. The full variable domain, its missing parts supplied by reference TRBV7-9 and TRBJ2-7, is DTGVSQNPRHKITKRGQNVTFRCDPISEHNRLYWYRQTLGQGPEFLTYFQNEAQLEKSRLLSDRFSAERPKGSFSTLEIQRTEQGDSAMYLCASSSYFAAYEQYFGPGTRLTVT.

CDR3 protein: CASTSGTMSTDTQYF. The CDR3 region has the DNA TGTGCCAGCACGTCCGGGACAATGAGCACAGATACGCAGTATTTT. The chain has TRBV27 and TRBJ2-3; TRBD1 is a possible D gene (6 bases). Germline values: CDR1 MNHEY, CDR2 SMNVEV (reference sequence). V lost 7 bases and J lost 0, with 14 bases in between. The CDR3 covers 15 residues.

The chain is built from TRBV29-1 and TRBJ2-3; 10 bases are a match to TRBD1. Germline V gene lookup returns CDR1 SQVTM and CDR2 ANQGSEA. The CDR3 is made up of 14 amino acids. V lost 4 bases to trimming and J lost 3 bases; unmatched junction nucleotides: 4. The CDR3 loop reads CSVVRGQGTDTQYF. The CDR3 region has the DNA TGCAGCGTTGTAAGGGGACAGGGGACAGATACGCAGTATTTT.

The CDR3 DNA reads TGCGCCAGCAGCCAAGATCCATTCGGGACTGAAGCTTTCTTT. It is translated as CASSQDPFGTEAFF. V usage is TRBV4-3 and J usage is TRBJ1-1; D unclear. Germline V CDR1 and CDR2: LGHNA, YSLEER. V was trimmed by 0 bases and J by 5 bases, leaving 10 bases between them. The CDR3 sequence is 14 residues long.

The chain has TRBV6-4 and TRBJ2-2, with D perhaps TRBD1 (6 bases). There are 14 residues in the CDR3. Germline values: CDR1 MRHNA, CDR2 SNTAGT. V dropped 0 bases and J dropped 4 bases, with 6 bases sitting between them. The CDR3 DNA is TGTGCCAGCAGTGACTCGACAGGCACCGGGGAGCTGTTTTTT. Amino acid sequence: CASSDSTGTGELFF.

This clone was counted a single time. The rearrangement joins TRBV3-1 (or the pseudogene TRBV3-2) to TRBJ2-5, with D perhaps matching TRBD1 (7 bases). The CDR3 is 17 residues long. Trimming took off 1 base at V and 4 bases at J, with 19 bases between the two ends. From germline, CDR1 is LGHDT and CDR2 YNNKEL (reference sequence). Written as DNA, the CDR3 is TGTGCCAGCAGCCAAGCCGGTTCAGGGGGAGGAAGAGAGACCCAGTACTTC. This codes for CASSQAGSGGGRETQYF.

This clone was counted a single time. The rearrangement links TRBV20-1 to TRBJ1-4; D is possibly TRBD1 (5 bases). The germline gives CDR1 DFQATT, CDR2 SNEGSKA (reference sequence). The CDR3 is 15 residues long. V was clipped by 3 bases and J by 4 bases, with 15 bases between them. The DNA for the CDR3 is TGCAGTGCTAGTCCGCCCGGGGGATTTAATGAAAAACTGTTTTTT. Residues: CSASPPGGFNEKLFF.

The V gene is TRBV9, the J gene TRBJ2-1, with 9 nucleotides matching TRBD2. The CDR3 runs 16 residues. Trimming removed 4 bases from V and 4 bases from J; junction bases left unmatched: 9. Germline values: CDR1 SGDLS, CDR2 YYNGEE. CDR3 in amino acids: CASSPLGLAGYNEQFF. The DNA for the CDR3 is TGTGCCAGCAGCCCTCTGGGGCTAGCGGGGTACAATGAGCAGTTCTTC.

The V gene is TRBV6-5, the J gene TRBJ1-1, with TRBD1 identical over 8 bases. The CDR3 spans 13 residues. V was clipped by 7 bases and J by 5 bases; unmatched bases: 6. CDR1 and CDR2 from the germline V gene are MNHEY and SVGAGI. In DNA, the CDR3 is TGTGCCAGCAACCGGGACAGGAAAACTGAAGCTTTCTTT. This codes for CASNRDRKTEAFF.